Below, 15 T cell receptor beta chains from the same sample are listed, as sequenced in a study of technical replicates of blood from a handful of donors. Here immunoSEQ multiplex PCR was the method, and the copy in TCRdb shows in-frame clones only, minus some. The data show tens of thousands of clones, about 94% seen once. The specimen was T cells isolated from PBMCs. The receptor set was obtained from a human donor in good health.

The CDR3 coding sequence is TGTGCCAGCAGCTTACGGGAATACACTGAAGCTTTCTTT. The encoded protein is CASSLREYTEAFF. The rearrangement uses TRBV7-9 and TRBJ1-1; no clear D. Trimming left V 2 bases short and J 3 bases short, with 7 bases between. Looked up from germline, CDR1 is SEHNR and CDR2 is FQNEAQ (reference sequence). The CDR3 spans 13 residues. The full variable domain, its missing parts supplied by reference TRBV7-9 and TRBJ1-1, is DTGVSQNPRHKITKRGQNVTFRCDPISEHNRLYWYRQTLGQGPEFLTYFQNEAQLEKSRLLSDRFSAERPKGSFSTLEIQRTEQGDSAMYLCASSLREYTEAFFGQGTRLTVV.

The chain combines TRBV5-8 with TRBJ1-5; 7 positions agree with TRBD1. This CDR3 has 14 amino acids. Per germline, CDR1 SGHTS and CDR2 YDEGEE. Trimming took 3 bases from V and 10 from J; bases not matched to a gene: 10. CDR3 bases: TGTGCCAGCAGCTCCCGGACAGGTGTGGGACCCCAGCATTTT. Amino acids: CASSSRTGVGPQHF.

The V call is TRBV27, the J call TRBJ2-3; TRBD1 matches 9 bases. This CDR3 is 14 amino acids long. V gave up 2 bases and J gave up 7 bases; unmatched junction bases: 4. Looked up from germline, CDR1 is MNHEY and CDR2 is SMNVEV (reference sequence). CDR3 DNA: TGTGCCAGCAGTTTAACAGGGGGCGAGTATACGCAGTATTTT. Residues: CASSLTGGEYTQYF.

The chain recombines TRBV4-1 with TRBJ2-7; TRBD2 agrees at 15 bases. After removal of 1 base from V and 4 bases from J, the junction contained 14 bases not matched to a gene. In germline, CDR1 is MGHRA, CDR2 YSYEKL. The CDR3 contains 20 residues. CDR3 in DNA: TGCGCCAGCAGCCAAGGTCTCTGGACTAGCGGGAGGGAGTTCCATTACGAGCAGTACTTC. Encoded protein: CASSQGLWTSGREFHYEQYF.

V gene TRBV27 combines with J gene TRBJ2-5; 10 nucleotides align to TRBD2. The CDR3 loop spans 14 amino acids. In germline, CDR1 is MNHEY, CDR2 SMNVEV (reference sequence). The junction had 3 bases not matched to a gene; V was cut back by 3 bases and J by 5 bases. CDR3 sequence (DNA): TGTGCCAGCAGTTTCAGCGGGGGGGCTGAGACCCAGTACTTC. Its translation is CASSFSGGAETQYF.

V and J are TRBV6-5 and TRBJ1-2; the D gene is possibly TRBD1 (5 bases). Trimming took off 0 bases at V and 6 bases at J, with 11 bases between the two ends. The CDR3 runs 14 residues. Germline CDR1 is MNHEY and CDR2 is SVGAGI. Here the CDR3 reads CASSYSDDRDGYTF. The CDR3 bases are TGTGCCAGCAGTTACTCTGATGACAGAGATGGCTACACCTTC.

This sequence joins TRBV10-1 and TRBJ2-7; possible D gene TRBD2, 6 bases. Trimming took 3 bases from V and 2 from J, leaving 11 bases between them. The germline CDR1 and CDR2 sequences are WNHNN and SYGVQD (reference sequence). CDR3 length equals 14 residues. CDR3 nucleotides: TGCGCCAGCAGTGATGGTAGCGGTGCCTACGAGCAGTACTTC. This sequence encodes CASSDGSGAYEQYF.

This chain connects TRBV10-2 to TRBJ2-2; 12 positions match TRBD2. This CDR3 has 16 amino acids. In germline, CDR1 is WSHSY, CDR2 SAAADI. The junction had 5 bases not matched to a gene; V was cut back by 5 bases and J by 4 bases. CDR3 sequence: CASSTSGGYATGELFF. The DNA of the CDR3 is TGCGCCAGCAGTACTAGCGGGGGGTACGCCACCGGGGAGCTGTTTTTT.

The V call is TRBV5-8, the J call TRBJ2-3; 10 bases map to TRBD1. The CDR3 is 16 residues long. Germline V CDR1 and CDR2: SGHTS, YDEGEE. V lost 4 bases, J lost 5 bases, and 10 bases stayed unmatched. The CDR3 DNA follows: TGTGCCAGCAGCGCTGGACAGGGGGTCTGGGGAGATACGCAGTATTTT. Amino acids: CASSAGQGVWGDTQYF.

The chain combines TRBV28 with TRBJ2-1; TRBD2 agrees at 9 bases. Trimming took 5 bases from V and 5 from J; bases not matched to a gene: 13. The CDR3 has 17 amino acids. CDR1 is MDHEN, CDR2 SYDVKM, per germline. The CDR3, as DNA: TGTGCCAGCAGTAGCCCCGGGACTAGCAAAACTAACAATGAGCAGTTCTTC. Amino acids: CASSSPGTSKTNNEQFF.

The V and J genes are TRBV18 and TRBJ2-7, with a possible D match to TRBD1 (7 bases). With 0 bases removed from V and 5 bases from J, the gap between germline ends came to 11 bases. The V gene's germline CDR1 is KGHSH and CDR2 LQKENI. The CDR3 loop spans 14 amino acids. The CDR3 loop is CASSPPTGEDEQYF. The DNA for the CDR3 is TGTGCCAGCTCACCACCAACAGGGGAGGACGAGCAGTACTTC.

The chain employs TRBV5-1 and TRBJ1-4; 11 nucleotides agree with TRBD1. J lost 7 bases, V lost 5 bases, and 4 bases had no gene match. The CDR3 spans 14 residues. CDR1 SGHRS and CDR2 YFSETQ come from the germline V gene. The CDR3 loop reads CASSGDRGGEKLFF. DNA of the CDR3: TGCGCCAGCAGTGGGGACAGGGGGGGTGAAAAACTGTTTTTT. Full variable domain (missing parts from reference TRBV5-1 and TRBJ1-4): KAGVTQTPRYLIKTRGQQVTLSCSPISGHRSVSWYQQTPGQGLQFLFEYFSETQRNKGNFPGRFSGRQFSNSRSEMNVSTLELGDSALYLCASSGDRGGEKLFFGSGTQLSVL.

On this clone: Within the sample, other DNA sequences also encode this same CDR3. This chain connects TRBV29-1 to TRBJ2-3; D is possibly TRBD2 (6 bases). Trimming shortened V by 4 bases and J by 4 bases, and 9 bases separated the two germline ends. Germline V lookup: CDR1 SQVTM, CDR2 ANQGSEA. CDR3 size: 12 residues. CDR3 protein: CSVGRESDTQYF. CDR3 nucleotide sequence: TGCAGCGTTGGGAGGGAGTCAGATACGCAGTATTTT.

The chain uses TRBV6-6 and TRBJ2-7, with D maybe TRBD2 (5 bases). Germline loops: CDR1 MNHNY, CDR2 SVGAGI (reference sequence). The ends were cut back, 5 bases at V and 0 bases at J, with 14 bases in the middle. The CDR3 is made up of 15 amino acids. The DNA for the CDR3 is TGTGCCAGCAGTCCGGGATTCGGAAGCTCCTACGAGCAGTACTTC. Translated, it gives CASSPGFGSSYEQYF.

J is TRBJ1-1 and V is TRBV2; no clear D gene. CDR3 length equals 13 residues. V was clipped by 6 bases and J by 4 bases, with 12 bases between them. The germline gives CDR1 SNHLY, CDR2 FYNNEI. The CDR3 sequence is CASRPRQATEAFF. For the CDR3, the DNA is TGTGCCAGCAGGCCCCGCCAGGCCACTGAAGCTTTCTTT.